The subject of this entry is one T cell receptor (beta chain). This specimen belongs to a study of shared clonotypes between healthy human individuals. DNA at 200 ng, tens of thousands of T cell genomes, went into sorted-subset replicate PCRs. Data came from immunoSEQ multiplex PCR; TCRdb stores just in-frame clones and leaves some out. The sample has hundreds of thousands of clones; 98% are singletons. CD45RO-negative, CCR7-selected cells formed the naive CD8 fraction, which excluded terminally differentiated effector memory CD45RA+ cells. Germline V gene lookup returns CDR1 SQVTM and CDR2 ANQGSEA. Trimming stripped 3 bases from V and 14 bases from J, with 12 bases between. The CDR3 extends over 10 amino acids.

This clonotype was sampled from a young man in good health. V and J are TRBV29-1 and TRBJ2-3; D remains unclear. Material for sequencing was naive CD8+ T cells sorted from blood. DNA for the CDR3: TGCAGCGTTGAGGAGAACGAAAGGTATTTT. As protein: CSVEENERYF.